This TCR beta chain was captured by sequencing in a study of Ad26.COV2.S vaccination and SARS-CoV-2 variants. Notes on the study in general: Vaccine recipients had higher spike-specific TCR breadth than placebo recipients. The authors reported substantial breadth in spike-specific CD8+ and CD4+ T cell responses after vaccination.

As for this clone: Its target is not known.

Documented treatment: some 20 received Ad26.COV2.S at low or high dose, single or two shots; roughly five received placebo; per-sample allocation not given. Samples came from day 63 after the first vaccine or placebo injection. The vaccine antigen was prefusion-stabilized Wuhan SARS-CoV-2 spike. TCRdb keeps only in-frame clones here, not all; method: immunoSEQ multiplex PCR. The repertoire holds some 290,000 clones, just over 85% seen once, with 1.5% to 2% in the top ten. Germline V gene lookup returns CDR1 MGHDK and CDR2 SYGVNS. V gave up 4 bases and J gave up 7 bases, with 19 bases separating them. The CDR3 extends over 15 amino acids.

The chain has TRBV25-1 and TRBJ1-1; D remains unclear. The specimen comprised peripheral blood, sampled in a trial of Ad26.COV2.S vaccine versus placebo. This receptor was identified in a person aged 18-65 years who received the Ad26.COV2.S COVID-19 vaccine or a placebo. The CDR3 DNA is TGTGCCAGCAGTGGTCCCGGTCATCTCTATTATGAAGCTTTCTTT. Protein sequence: CASSGPGHLYYEAFF.